One sample yielded the 28 T cell receptor beta chains listed below, sequenced in a study of T-cell reconstitution after alpha-beta-depleted transplantation in children. Broader study findings: The study reportedly traced alpha-beta T cells about two months after transplant to several hundred expanded graft clones.

The TCRbeta library was prepared with unique molecular identifiers. TCRdb re-called the PCR reads through MiXCR, storing one row per CDR3 protein. The table includes around 30,000 distinct CDR3 sequences, about 6.7% detected once. For these receptors, no antigen is known. The material was peripheral blood, obtained 60 days after TCRalphabeta/CD19-depleted stem cell transplant. The origin of the receptors is a child less than two years old who had a stem cell transplant for acute myeloid leukemia, so the T cells may come from the graft donor.

This clonotype was seen a handful of times. The rearrangement uses TRBV12-3 or TRBV12-4 and TRBJ2-1; D may correspond to TRBD1 or TRBD2 (5 bases each). This CDR3 is built from 18 residues. V gave up 11 bases and J gave up 6 bases, with 32 bases separating them. The CDR3 loop is CAFCLARLARGVFNEQFF. The CDR3 DNA sequence: TGTGCCTTCTGTTTAGCGCGATTGGCTAGAGGGGTCTTCAATGAGCAGTTCTTC.

This clonotype appeared many times. The chain is built from TRBV5-1 and TRBJ2-5, with 14 bases lining up with TRBD2. Trimming at V came to 4 bases and at J to 4 bases, leaving 3 bases not matched to a gene. CDR3 length: 15 residues. The V gene's germline CDR1 is SGHRS and CDR2 YFSETQ. The CDR3 DNA follows: TGCGCCAGCAGCGGGACTAGCGGGAGAGGAGAGACCCAGTACTTC. Encoded protein: CASSGTSGRGETQYF. Variable domain in full (rest from reference TRBV5-1 and TRBJ2-5): KAGVTQTPRYLIKTRGQQVTLSCSPISGHRSVSWYQQTPGQGLQFLFEYFSETQRNKGNFPGRFSGRQFSNSRSEMNVSTLELGDSALYLCASSGTSGRGETQYFGPGTRLLVL.

This clonotype was observed at least ten times. The V call is TRBV5-1, the J call TRBJ2-7, with D perhaps assigned TRBD1 or TRBD2 (5 bases each). V was pared by 7 bases and J by 0 bases, with 11 bases between. Per germline, CDR1 SGHRS and CDR2 YFSETQ. This CDR3 region has 13 residues. The CDR3 loop reads CASFEGPSYEQYF. In DNA form, the CDR3 reads TGCGCCAGCTTTGAGGGGCCCTCCTACGAGCAGTACTTC.

There are a few counts of this clonotype. The chain joins TRBV9 to TRBJ2-7, with 11 bases aligning to TRBD2. This CDR3 contains 14 residues. J was trimmed by 4 bases and V by 5 bases; bases with no gene match: 5. Germline CDR1 and CDR2: SGDLS and YYNGEE. For the CDR3, the DNA is TGTGCCAGCAGTGGAGGGACTAGCGGTTACGAGCAGTACTTC. It is translated as CASSGGTSGYEQYF.

The V and J genes are TRBV6-2 or TRBV6-3 and TRBJ2-1; no definite D call. Trimming removed 0 bases at V and 5 bases at J, with 11 bases between. The CDR3 sequence is 15 residues long. The V gene's germline CDR1 is MNHEY and CDR2 SVGEGT. CDR3 coding DNA: TGTGCCAGCAGTTACTCGTCCCAAAGAGACAATGAGCAGTTCTTC. The encoded protein is CASSYSSQRDNEQFF.

This clonotype was seen ten or more times. V gene TRBV12-5 combines with J gene TRBJ1-4; D remains unclear. The CDR3 loop spans 16 amino acids. The V gene lost 7 bases and the J gene lost 0 bases, with 15 bases spanning the gap. Per the germline V gene, CDR1 is LGHNT and CDR2 is FRNRAP. CDR3 sequence reads: CASAPPREATNEKLFF. The CDR3 nucleotides are TGTGCTAGTGCCCCACCCCGGGAAGCAACTAATGAAAAACTGTTTTTT.

This clonotype was observed at least ten times. CDR3 sequence reads: CASSVGQKNTEAFF. The CDR3 nucleotides read TGTGCCAGCAGCGTAGGCCAGAAGAACACTGAAGCTTTCTTT. The chain is built from TRBV9 and TRBJ1-1; D call uncertain. The CDR3 has 14 amino acids. Trimming removed 0 bases at V and 1 base at J, with 7 bases between. Germline-derived CDR1 and CDR2 are SGDLS and YYNGEE.

This clonotype was counted many times. The V call is TRBV28, the J call TRBJ1-6; 9 bases fit TRBD1. Germline loops: CDR1 MDHEN, CDR2 SYDVKM. The CDR3 runs 15 residues. V shed 3 bases and J 6 bases; nucleotides not matched to a gene: 3. CDR3 in DNA: TGTGCCAGCAGTTTGCCGGGACAGGGTAATTCACCCCTCCACTTT. Translated, it gives CASSLPGQGNSPLHF.

The V call is TRBV7-9, the J call TRBJ2-7, with unresolved D. The CDR3 has 14 amino acids. Per the germline V gene, CDR1 is SEHNR and CDR2 is FQNEAQ (reference sequence). The V and J ends lost 5 bases and 2 bases respectively, with 13 bases between them. The CDR3 sequence: CASSPQKPPYEQYF. As DNA, the CDR3 is TGTGCCAGCAGCCCGCAAAAACCCCCCTACGAGCAGTACTTC.

This clonotype occurred many times. The chain is built from TRBV10-3 and TRBJ1-5, with TRBD1 matching over 9 bases. CDR1 and CDR2 from the germline V gene are ENHRY and SYGVKD. J lost 5 bases, V lost 6 bases, and 5 bases had no gene match. CDR3 size: 14 residues. The CDR3 sequence is CAIRPGQGHQPQHF. DNA of the CDR3: TGTGCCATCAGGCCGGGACAGGGCCATCAGCCCCAGCATTTT.

This clonotype was counted at least ten times. This chain links TRBV9 with TRBJ1-1; TRBD1 might be the D (6 bases). Trimming left V 4 bases short and J 12 bases short, with 28 bases between. Germline V gene lookup returns CDR1 SGDLS and CDR2 YYNGEE. This CDR3 spans 16 amino acids. CDR3 residues: CASSPGPISTGRGSFF. Written as DNA, the CDR3 is TGTGCCAGCAGCCCCGGGCCCATATCGACAGGACGAGGATCTTTCTTT.

The table lists this clonotype with many counts. The rearrangement links TRBV9 to TRBJ2-5; TRBD2 is a possible D gene (6 bases). This CDR3 spans 14 amino acids. CDR1 SGDLS and CDR2 YYNGEE come from the germline V gene. The V and J ends lost 4 bases and 1 base respectively, with 11 bases between them. The CDR3 loop is CASSTWDFQETQYF. Here the CDR3 DNA reads TGTGCCAGCAGCACCTGGGACTTCCAAGAGACCCAGTACTTC.

This clonotype has at least ten counts. The chain has TRBV4-2 and TRBJ2-1; D remains unclear. This CDR3 region has 12 residues. The V gene's germline CDR1 is LGHNA and CDR2 YNFKEQ. The V end was cut by 4 bases, the J end by 7 bases, with 8 bases between. This CDR3 is CASSRSWNEQFF. DNA for the CDR3: TGTGCCAGCAGCCGGAGCTGGAATGAGCAGTTCTTC.

The chain couples TRBV6-4 to TRBJ2-3; TRBD2 might be the D (6 bases). The length of the CDR3 is 15 residues. Trimming cost V 3 bases and J 0 bases, with 10 bases left between them. Germline loops: CDR1 MRHNA, CDR2 SNTAGT. The CDR3 region has the DNA TGTGCCAGCAGTGATGGGACTCTCAGCACAGATACGCAGTATTTT. It encodes CASSDGTLSTDTQYF.

This clonotype was seen a few times. V and J are TRBV4-3 and TRBJ1-5; D remains ambiguous. Per germline, CDR1 LGHNA and CDR2 YSLEER. V was shortened by 0 bases and J by 4 bases, with 7 bases between the two germline ends. CDR3 length: 14 amino acids. This chain's CDR3 is CASSQDRVNQPQHF. The CDR3 DNA follows: TGCGCCAGCAGCCAAGATCGGGTAAATCAGCCCCAGCATTTT.

This clonotype has ten or more counts. The V and J genes are TRBV30 and TRBJ1-3, with 8 nucleotides matching TRBD1. J gave up 3 bases and V 8 bases, and 6 bases lay outside the gene matches. Germline values: CDR1 GTSNPN, CDR2 SVGIG (reference sequence). This CDR3 comprises 13 residues. CDR3 bases: TGTGCCCGACAGGGGAATGATGGAAACACCATATATTTT. Protein: CARQGNDGNTIYF. The whole variable domain, filled in from reference TRBV30 and TRBJ1-3, reads SQTIHQWPATLVQPVGSPLSLECTVEGTSNPNLYWYRQAAGRGLQLLFYSVGIGQISSEVPQNLSASRPQDRQFILSSKKLLLSDSGFYLCARQGNDGNTIYFGEGSWLTVV.

This clonotype was seen many times. The V gene is TRBV7-2, the J gene TRBJ2-1, with unresolved D. The V gene lost 5 bases and the J gene lost 4 bases, with 15 bases spanning the gap. Germline V gene sequence: CDR1 SGHTA, CDR2 FQGNSA. This CDR3 has 15 residues. The CDR3 coding sequence is TGTGCCAGCAGCCCCGAAAGAGGATGGTACAATGAGCAGTTCTTC. Translation gives CASSPERGWYNEQFF.

This clonotype has a count of ten or more. The chain couples TRBV4-3 to TRBJ2-2; 7 bases align to TRBD2. V gave up 2 bases and J gave up 6 bases; unmatched junction bases: 15. CDR1 and CDR2 from the germline V gene are LGHNA and YSLEER. The CDR3 sequence is 18 residues long. The CDR3 nucleotides are TGCGCCAGCAGCCAACGCCCCCTCGGGGGGAGAGGAGCCGGGGAGCTGTTTTTT. Amino acids: CASSQRPLGGRGAGELFF.

This clonotype is labeled as medium-sized. This sequence joins TRBV5-1 and TRBJ2-1; 8 nucleotides agree with TRBD2. The V gene end was trimmed by 2 bases and the J gene end by 4 bases; junction bases not matched to a gene: 8. The CDR3 covers 16 residues. The germline CDR1 and CDR2 sequences are SGHRS and YFSETQ. CDR3 amino acids: CASSLSGSSVYNEQFF. The CDR3 nucleotides read TGCGCCAGCAGCTTAAGCGGGAGTTCTGTGTACAATGAGCAGTTCTTC.

This sequence joins TRBV12-3 or TRBV12-4 and TRBJ2-7, with D unresolved. Trimming removed 5 bases from V and 3 bases from J, with 20 bases in between. The CDR3 spans 16 residues. The CDR3 is CASSPSKAAAVYEQYF. CDR3 DNA sequence: TGTGCCAGCAGTCCATCCAAGGCAGCCGCAGTCTACGAGCAGTACTTC.

This clonotype was counted many times. The CDR3 sequence is CAISDIGEQYF. CDR3 bases: TGTGCCATCAGTGATATCGGCGAGCAGTACTTC. The gene calls are TRBV10-3 and TRBJ2-7; unclear D gene. The germline CDR1 and CDR2 sequences are ENHRY and SYGVKD. Trimming left V 3 bases short and J 6 bases short, with 6 bases between. This CDR3 has 11 residues.

This clonotype was recorded many times. The chain combines TRBV6-2 or TRBV6-3 with TRBJ2-1; a weak D match, TRBD2 (5 bases). Germline loops: CDR1 MNHEY, CDR2 SVGEGT. The CDR3 spans 16 residues. V gave up 6 bases and J gave up 0 bases, with 15 bases separating them. The CDR3 loop reads CASSRTRASSYNEQFF. CDR3 nucleotide sequence: TGTGCCAGCAGCAGAACTAGAGCAAGCTCCTACAATGAGCAGTTCTTC.

This clonotype was picked up many times. The V and J genes are TRBV7-2 and TRBJ2-6; 7 bases match TRBD1. The germline CDR1 and CDR2 sequences are SGHTA and FQGNSA. Germline trimming cut 0 bases from V and 0 bases from J; bases unmatched to any gene: 5. This CDR3 region has 18 residues. CDR3 residues: CASSLAAYRGSGANVLTF. CDR3 DNA: TGTGCCAGCAGCTTAGCGGCTTACAGGGGCTCTGGGGCCAACGTCCTGACTTTC.

The sample holds many counts of this clonotype. The chain combines TRBV12-3 or TRBV12-4 with TRBJ2-1; unclear D gene. The CDR3 is 14 amino acids. V dropped 3 bases and J dropped 7 bases, with 13 bases sitting between them. CDR3: CASSFNWGLNEQFF. Here the CDR3 DNA reads TGTGCCAGCAGTTTTAACTGGGGATTGAATGAGCAGTTCTTC.

This clonotype was seen at least ten times. V and J are TRBV29-1 and TRBJ2-1; 11 positions agree with TRBD2. The germline CDR1 and CDR2 sequences are SQVTM and ANQGSEA. V shed 1 base and J 2 bases; nucleotides not matched to a gene: 1. The CDR3 is 15 amino acids. The CDR3 region has the DNA TGCAGCGTTGAAGGTAGCGGGGGGGCCTACAATGAGCAGTTCTTC. It specifies CSVEGSGGAYNEQFF.

This clonotype was counted only a few times. J is TRBJ2-4 and V is TRBV19; D is ambiguous. V lost 5 bases to trimming and J lost 4 bases, with 15 bases between them. The CDR3 is 15 amino acids. Germline values: CDR1 LNHDA, CDR2 SQIVND (reference sequence). Here the CDR3 DNA reads TGTGCCAGTAGTCTTTTGACATCATCGAAAAACATTCAGTACTTC. Translated: CASSLLTSSKNIQYF.

This chain joins TRBV9 and TRBJ2-1; 14 bases are shared with TRBD2. CDR3 length equals 18 residues. The germline gives CDR1 SGDLS, CDR2 YYNGEE. Trimming took 2 bases from V and 5 from J; bases not matched to a gene: 9. CDR3 sequence (DNA): TGTGCCAGCAGCGTCCTCTCGGTGGGACTAGCGGGGGACAATGAGCAGTTCTTC. The encoded protein is CASSVLSVGLAGDNEQFF.

This clonotype was observed many times. This chain joins TRBV27 and TRBJ1-5, with D perhaps matching TRBD1 (5 bases). V was shortened by 4 bases and J by 4 bases, with 14 bases between the two germline ends. The CDR3 totals 15 residues. From germline, CDR1 is MNHEY and CDR2 SMNVEV (reference sequence). CDR3 nucleotide sequence: TGTGCCAGCAGTTCCTACTCACAGGCTAATCAGCCCCAGCATTTT. Protein sequence: CASSSYSQANQPQHF.